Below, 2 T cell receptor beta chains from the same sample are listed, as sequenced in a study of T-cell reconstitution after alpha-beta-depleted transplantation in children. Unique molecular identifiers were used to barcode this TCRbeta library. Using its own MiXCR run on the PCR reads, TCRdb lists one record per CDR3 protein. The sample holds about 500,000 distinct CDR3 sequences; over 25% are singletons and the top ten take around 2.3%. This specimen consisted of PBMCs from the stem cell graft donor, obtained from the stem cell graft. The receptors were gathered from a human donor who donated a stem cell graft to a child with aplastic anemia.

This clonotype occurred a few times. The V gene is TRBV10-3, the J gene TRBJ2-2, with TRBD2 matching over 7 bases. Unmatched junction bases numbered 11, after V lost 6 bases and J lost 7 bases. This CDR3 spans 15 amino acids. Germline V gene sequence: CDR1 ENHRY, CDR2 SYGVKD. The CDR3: CAISPGTTSGGELFF. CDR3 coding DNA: TGTGCCATCAGCCCCGGGACTACGTCGGGCGGGGAGCTGTTTTTT.

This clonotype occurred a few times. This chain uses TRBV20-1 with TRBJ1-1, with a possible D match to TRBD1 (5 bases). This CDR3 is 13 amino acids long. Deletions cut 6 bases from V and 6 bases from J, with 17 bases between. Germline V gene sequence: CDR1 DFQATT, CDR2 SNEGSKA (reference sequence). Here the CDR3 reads CSALRGPDPEAFF. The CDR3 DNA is TGCAGTGCCCTTAGGGGTCCGGACCCTGAAGCTTTCTTT.